This T cell receptor beta chain was found in a study of T cells in Graves' hyperthyroidism and ophthalmopathy. Study details: Peripheral blood samples were taken at initial diagnosis, prior to any treatment.

The CDR3 sequence is 15 residues long. J was trimmed by 5 bases and V by 0 bases; bases with no gene match: 6. Looked up from germline, CDR1 is SGHTS and CDR2 is YDEGEE. This clonotype was seen a few times. The antigen is unknown. Using RNA transcripts as the source, TCR beta CDR3 regions were amplified. During a first-round RT-PCR of the TCR CDR3, the HTBI primer set was used. TCRdb itself ran the multiplex PCR reads through MiXCR, one entry per CDR3 protein. The sample lists 500,000 to 600,000 distinct CDR3 sequences; over 15% were seen once. Those patients with uncontrolled infection, other autoimmune disease, pregnancy or lactation were excluded. Study-wide findings and caveats: The majority of expanded thyroid clonotypes above 0.001 also appeared in blood. Before onset, by a median of around six months, the model predicted ophthalmopathy.

The source of this sequence is a woman aged 18-30 years with Graves' hyperthyroidism. Input material: blood. The J gene is TRBJ1-2, the V gene TRBV5-8, with TRBD1 matching over 8 bases. CDR3 residues: CASSLGQGARYGYTF. CDR3 bases: TGTGCCAGCAGCTTGGGGCAGGGGGCGAGGTATGGCTACACCTTC.